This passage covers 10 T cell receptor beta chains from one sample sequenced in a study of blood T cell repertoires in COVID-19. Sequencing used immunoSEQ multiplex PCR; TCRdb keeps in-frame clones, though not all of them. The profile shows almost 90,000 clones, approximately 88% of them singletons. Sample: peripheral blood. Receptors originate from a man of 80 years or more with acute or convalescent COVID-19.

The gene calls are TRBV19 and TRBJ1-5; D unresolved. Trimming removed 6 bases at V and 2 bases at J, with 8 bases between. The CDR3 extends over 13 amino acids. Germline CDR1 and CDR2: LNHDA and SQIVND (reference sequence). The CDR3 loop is CASREVGNQPQHF. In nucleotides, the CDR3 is TGTGCCAGTAGGGAGGTGGGCAATCAGCCCCAGCATTTT.

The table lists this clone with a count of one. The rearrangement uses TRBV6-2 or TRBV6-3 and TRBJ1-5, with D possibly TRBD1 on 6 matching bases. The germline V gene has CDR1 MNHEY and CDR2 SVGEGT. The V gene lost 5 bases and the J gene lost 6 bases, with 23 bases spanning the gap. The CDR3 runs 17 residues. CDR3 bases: TGTGCCAGCAGTACGCGGCGGCTGGGGGCTACGGGTCAGCCCCAGCATTTT. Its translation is CASSTRRLGATGQPQHF.

The CDR3 region is CASSPQGTSGAYNEQFF. The DNA for the CDR3 is TGTGCCAGCAGCCCCCAAGGGACTAGCGGGGCTTACAATGAGCAGTTCTTC. J is TRBJ2-1 and V is TRBV7-2, with 13 bases that match TRBD2. Per germline, CDR1 SGHTA and CDR2 FQGNSA. The CDR3 extends over 17 amino acids. With 5 bases clipped from V and 4 bases from J, the junction kept 8 bases outside the gene matches.

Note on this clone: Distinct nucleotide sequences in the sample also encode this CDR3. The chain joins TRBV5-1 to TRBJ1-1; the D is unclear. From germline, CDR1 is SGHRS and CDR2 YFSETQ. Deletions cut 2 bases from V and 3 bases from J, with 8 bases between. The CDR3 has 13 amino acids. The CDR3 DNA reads TGCGCCAGCAGCTTATGGGGAGACACTGAAGCTTTCTTT. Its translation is CASSLWGDTEAFF. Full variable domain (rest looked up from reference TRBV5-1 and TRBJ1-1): KAGVTQTPRYLIKTRGQQVTLSCSPISGHRSVSWYQQTPGQGLQFLFEYFSETQRNKGNFPGRFSGRQFSNSRSEMNVSTLELGDSALYLCASSLWGDTEAFFGQGTRLTVV.

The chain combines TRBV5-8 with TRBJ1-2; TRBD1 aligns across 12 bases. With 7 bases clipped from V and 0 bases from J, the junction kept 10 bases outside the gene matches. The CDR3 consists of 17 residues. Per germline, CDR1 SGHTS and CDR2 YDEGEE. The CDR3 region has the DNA TGTGCCAGCCCGGGACAGGGGGCGTCGGTGGCTAACTATGGCTACACCTTC. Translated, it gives CASPGQGASVANYGYTF.

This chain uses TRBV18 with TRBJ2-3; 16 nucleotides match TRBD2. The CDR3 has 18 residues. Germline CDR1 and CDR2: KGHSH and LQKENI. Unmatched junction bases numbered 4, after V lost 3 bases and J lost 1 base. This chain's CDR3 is CASSPGLAGGPRTDTQYF. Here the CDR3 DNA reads TGTGCCAGCTCACCGGGACTAGCGGGGGGGCCCCGCACAGATACGCAGTATTTT.

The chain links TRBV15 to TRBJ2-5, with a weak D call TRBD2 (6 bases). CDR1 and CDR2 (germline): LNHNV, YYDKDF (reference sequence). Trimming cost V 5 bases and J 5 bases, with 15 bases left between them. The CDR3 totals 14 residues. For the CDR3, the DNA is TGTGCCACCAGCGGGACCAGCGGGTGGGAGACCCAGTACTTC. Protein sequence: CATSGTSGWETQYF.

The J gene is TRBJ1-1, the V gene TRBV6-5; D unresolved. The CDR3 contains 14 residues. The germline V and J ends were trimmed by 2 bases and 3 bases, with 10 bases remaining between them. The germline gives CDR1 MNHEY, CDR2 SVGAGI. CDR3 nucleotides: TGTGCCAGCAGTTACGGTTCTACGGACACTGAAGCTTTCTTT. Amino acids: CASSYGSTDTEAFF.

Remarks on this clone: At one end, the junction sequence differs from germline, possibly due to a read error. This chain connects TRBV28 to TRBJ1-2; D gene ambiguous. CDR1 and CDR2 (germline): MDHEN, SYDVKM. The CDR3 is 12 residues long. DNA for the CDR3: TGTGCCAGCAGTTCTGTCAGATCAAGTCTTTACTTC. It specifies CASSSVRSSLYF.

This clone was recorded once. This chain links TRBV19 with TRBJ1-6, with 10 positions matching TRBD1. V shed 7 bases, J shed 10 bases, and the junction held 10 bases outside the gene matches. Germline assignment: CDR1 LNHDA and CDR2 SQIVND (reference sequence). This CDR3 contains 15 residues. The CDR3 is CASTKRDRGGSPLHF. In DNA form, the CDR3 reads TGTGCCAGTACGAAACGGGACAGGGGCGGATCACCCCTCCACTTT. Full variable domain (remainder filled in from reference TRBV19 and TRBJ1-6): DGGITQSPKYLFRKEGQNVTLSCEQNLNHDAMYWYRQDPGQGLRLIYYSQIVNDFQKGDIAEGYSVSREKKESFPLTVTSAQKNPTAFYLCASTKRDRGGSPLHFGNGTRLTVT.